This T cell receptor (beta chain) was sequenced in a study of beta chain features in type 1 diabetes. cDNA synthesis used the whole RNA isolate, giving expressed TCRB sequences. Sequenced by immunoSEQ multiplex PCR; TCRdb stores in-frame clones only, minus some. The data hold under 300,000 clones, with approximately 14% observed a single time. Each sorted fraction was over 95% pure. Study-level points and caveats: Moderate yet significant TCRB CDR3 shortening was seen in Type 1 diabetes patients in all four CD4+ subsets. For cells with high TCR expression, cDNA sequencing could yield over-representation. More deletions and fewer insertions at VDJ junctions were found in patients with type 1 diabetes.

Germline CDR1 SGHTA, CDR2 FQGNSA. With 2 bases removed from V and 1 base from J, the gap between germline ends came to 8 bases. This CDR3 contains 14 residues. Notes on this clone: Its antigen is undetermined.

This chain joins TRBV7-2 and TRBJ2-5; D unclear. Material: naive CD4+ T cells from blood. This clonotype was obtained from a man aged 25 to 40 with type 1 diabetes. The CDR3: CASSLNSGQETQYF. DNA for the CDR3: TGTGCCAGCAGCTTAAATTCGGGCCAAGAGACCCAGTACTTC.